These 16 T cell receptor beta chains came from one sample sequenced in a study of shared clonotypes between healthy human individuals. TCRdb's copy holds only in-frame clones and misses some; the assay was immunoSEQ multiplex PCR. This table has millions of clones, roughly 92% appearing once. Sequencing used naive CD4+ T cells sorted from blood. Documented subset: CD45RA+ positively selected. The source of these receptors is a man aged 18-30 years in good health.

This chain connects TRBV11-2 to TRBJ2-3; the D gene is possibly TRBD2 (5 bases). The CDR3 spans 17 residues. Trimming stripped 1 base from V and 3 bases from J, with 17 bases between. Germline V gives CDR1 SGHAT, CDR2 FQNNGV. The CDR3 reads CASSLGIWERRTDTQYF. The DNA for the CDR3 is TGTGCCAGCAGCTTAGGGATTTGGGAGAGGAGGACAGATACGCAGTATTTT.

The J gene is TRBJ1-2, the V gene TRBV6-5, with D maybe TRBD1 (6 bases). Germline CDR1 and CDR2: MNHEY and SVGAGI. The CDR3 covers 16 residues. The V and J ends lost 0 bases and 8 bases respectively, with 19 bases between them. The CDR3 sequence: CASSYSGQTILWGYTF. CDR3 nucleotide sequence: TGTGCCAGCAGTTACTCAGGACAGACGATCCTATGGGGCTACACCTTC.

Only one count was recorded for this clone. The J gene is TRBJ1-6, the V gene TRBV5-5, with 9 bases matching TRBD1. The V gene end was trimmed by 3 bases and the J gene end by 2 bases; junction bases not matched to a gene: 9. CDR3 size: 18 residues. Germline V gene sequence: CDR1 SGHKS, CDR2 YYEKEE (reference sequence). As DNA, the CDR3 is TGTGCCAGCAGCTGGGTACAGGGGGCATTCGCCTATAATTCACCCCTCCACTTT. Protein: CASSWVQGAFAYNSPLHF.

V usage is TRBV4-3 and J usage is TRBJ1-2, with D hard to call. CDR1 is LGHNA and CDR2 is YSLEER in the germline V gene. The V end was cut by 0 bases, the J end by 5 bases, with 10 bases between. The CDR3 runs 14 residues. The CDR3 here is CASSQDRLGYGYTF. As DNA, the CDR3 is TGCGCCAGCAGCCAAGATCGCCTAGGGTATGGCTACACCTTC.

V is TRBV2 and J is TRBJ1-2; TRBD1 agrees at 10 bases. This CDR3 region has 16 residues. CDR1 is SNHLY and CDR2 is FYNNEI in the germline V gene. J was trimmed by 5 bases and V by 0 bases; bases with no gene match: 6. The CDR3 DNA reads TGTGCCAGCAGTGAAGCGAGAGGACAGGGGGTGTATGGCTACACCTTC. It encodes CASSEARGQGVYGYTF.

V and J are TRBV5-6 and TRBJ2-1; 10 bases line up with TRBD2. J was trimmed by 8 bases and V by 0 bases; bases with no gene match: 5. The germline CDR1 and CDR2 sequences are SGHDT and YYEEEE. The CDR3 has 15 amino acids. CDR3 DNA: TGTGCCAGCAGCTTGGTGGCTAGCGGGAGACATGAGCAGTTCTTC. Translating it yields CASSLVASGRHEQFF.

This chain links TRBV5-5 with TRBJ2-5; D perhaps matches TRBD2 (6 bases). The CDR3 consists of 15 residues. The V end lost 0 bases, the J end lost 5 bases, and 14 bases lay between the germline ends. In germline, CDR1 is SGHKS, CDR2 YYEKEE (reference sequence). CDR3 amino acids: CASSLGGGDAETQYF. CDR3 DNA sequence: TGTGCCAGCAGCTTGGGCGGAGGGGACGCGGAGACCCAGTACTTC.

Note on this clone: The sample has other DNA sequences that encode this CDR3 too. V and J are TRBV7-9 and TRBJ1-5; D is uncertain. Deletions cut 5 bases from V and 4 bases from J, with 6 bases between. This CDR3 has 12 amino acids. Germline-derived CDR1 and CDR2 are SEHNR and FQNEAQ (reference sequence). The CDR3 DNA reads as TGTGCCAGCAGCCTTACAAATCAGCCCCAGCATTTT. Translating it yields CASSLTNQPQHF.

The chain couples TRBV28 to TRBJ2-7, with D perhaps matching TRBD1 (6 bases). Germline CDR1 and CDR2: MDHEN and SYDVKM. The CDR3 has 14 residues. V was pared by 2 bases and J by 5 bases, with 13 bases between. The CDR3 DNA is TGTGCCAGCAGTTTAGAGGGACACCATAACGAGCAGTACTTC. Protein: CASSLEGHHNEQYF. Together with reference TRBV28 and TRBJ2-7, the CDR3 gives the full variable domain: DVKVTQSSRYLVKRTGEKVFLECVQDMDHENMFWYRQDPGLGLRLIYFSYDVKMKEKGDIPEGYSVSREKKERFSLILESASTNQTSMYLCASSLEGHHNEQYFGPGTRLTVT.

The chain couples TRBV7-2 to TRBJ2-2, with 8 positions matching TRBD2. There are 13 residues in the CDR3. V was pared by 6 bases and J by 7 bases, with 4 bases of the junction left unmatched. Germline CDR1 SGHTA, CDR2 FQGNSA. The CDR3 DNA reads TGTGCCAGCAGGTCCGGGACTAGCGGGGAGCTGTTTTTT. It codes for CASRSGTSGELFF.

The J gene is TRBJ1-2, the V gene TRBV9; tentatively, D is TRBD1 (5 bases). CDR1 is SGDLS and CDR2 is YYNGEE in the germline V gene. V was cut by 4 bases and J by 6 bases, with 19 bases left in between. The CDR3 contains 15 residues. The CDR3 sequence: CASSPFRGGVNGYTF. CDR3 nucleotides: TGTGCCAGCAGCCCCTTTCGTGGAGGGGTGAATGGCTACACCTTC.

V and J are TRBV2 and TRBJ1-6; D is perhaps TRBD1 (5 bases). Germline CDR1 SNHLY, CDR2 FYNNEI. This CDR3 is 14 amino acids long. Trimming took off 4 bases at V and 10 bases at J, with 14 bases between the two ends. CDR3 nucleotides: TGTGCCAGCAGTGTTTCAGGGAGTAGATCACCCCTCCACTTT. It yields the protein CASSVSGSRSPLHF.

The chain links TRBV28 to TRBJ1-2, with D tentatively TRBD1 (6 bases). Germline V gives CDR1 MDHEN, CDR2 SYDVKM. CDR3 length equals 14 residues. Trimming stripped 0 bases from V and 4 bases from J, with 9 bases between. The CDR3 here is CASSLWDRAYGYTF. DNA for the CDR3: TGTGCCAGCAGTTTATGGGACAGAGCCTATGGCTACACCTTC.

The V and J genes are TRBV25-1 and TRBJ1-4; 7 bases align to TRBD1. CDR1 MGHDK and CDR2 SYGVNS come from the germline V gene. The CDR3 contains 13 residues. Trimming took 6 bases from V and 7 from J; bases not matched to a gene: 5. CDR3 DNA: TGTGCCAGCAGGGACAGGTCCGCTGAAAAACTGTTTTTT. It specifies CASRDRSAEKLFF.

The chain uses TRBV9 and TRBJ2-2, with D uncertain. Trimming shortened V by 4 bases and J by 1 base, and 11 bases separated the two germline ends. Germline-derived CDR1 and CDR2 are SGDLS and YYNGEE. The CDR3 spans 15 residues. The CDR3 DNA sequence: TGTGCCAGCAGCCCGCAGGACCAGAACACCGGGGAGCTGTTTTTT. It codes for CASSPQDQNTGELFF.

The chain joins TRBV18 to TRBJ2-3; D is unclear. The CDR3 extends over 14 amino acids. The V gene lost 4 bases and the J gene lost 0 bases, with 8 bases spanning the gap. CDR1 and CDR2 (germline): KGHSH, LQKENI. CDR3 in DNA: TGTGCCAGCTCACAACCAGGCAGCACAGATACGCAGTATTTT. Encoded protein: CASSQPGSTDTQYF.